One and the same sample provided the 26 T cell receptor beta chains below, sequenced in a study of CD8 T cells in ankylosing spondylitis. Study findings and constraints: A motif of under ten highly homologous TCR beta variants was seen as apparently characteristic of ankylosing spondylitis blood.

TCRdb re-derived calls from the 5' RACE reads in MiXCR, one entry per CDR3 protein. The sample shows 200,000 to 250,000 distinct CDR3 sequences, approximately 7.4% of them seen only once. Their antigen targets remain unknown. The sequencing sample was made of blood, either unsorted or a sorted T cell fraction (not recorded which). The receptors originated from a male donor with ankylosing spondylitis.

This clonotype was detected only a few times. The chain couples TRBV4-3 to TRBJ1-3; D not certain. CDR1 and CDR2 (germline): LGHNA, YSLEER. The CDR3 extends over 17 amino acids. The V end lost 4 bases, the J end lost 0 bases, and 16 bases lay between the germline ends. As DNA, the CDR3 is TGCGCCAGCAGCCGAGTCTCTAAAGTGCCCTCTGGAAACACCATATATTTT. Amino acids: CASSRVSKVPSGNTIYF.

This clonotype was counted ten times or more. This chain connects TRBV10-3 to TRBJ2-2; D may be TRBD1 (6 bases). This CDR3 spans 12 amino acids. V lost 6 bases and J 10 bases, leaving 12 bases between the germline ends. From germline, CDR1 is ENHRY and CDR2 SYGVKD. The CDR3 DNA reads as TGTGCCATCAGGGACAGAGGTTTGGAGCTGTTTTTT. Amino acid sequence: CAIRDRGLELFF.

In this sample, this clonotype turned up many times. The CDR3 bases are TGTGCCTGGGGACAGGGGGTCACCTACGAGCAGTACTTC. Translating gives CAWGQGVTYEQYF. This chain connects TRBV30 to TRBJ2-7; TRBD1 matches 10 bases. Germline V CDR1 and CDR2: GTSNPN, SVGIG (reference sequence). The CDR3 consists of 13 residues. The J segment lost 2 bases and the V segment lost 5 bases, leaving 3 bases of the junction unmatched.

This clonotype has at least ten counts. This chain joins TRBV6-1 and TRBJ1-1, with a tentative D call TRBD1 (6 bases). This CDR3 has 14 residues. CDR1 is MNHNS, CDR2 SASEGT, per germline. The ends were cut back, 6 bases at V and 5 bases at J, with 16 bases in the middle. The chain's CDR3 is CASSWGGGRTEAFF. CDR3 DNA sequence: TGTGCCAGCAGCTGGGGAGGGGGGAGGACTGAAGCTTTCTTT.

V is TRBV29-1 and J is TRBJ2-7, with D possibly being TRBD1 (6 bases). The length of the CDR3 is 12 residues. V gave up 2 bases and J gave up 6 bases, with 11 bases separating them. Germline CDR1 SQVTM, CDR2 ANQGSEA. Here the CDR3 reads CSVEHREGEQYF. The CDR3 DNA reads TGCAGCGTTGAACACAGGGAAGGCGAGCAGTACTTC.

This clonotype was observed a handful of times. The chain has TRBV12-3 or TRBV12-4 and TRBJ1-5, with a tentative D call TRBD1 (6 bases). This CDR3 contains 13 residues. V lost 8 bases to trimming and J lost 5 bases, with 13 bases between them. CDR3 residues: CASVGGGYQPQHF. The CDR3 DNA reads TGTGCCAGCGTAGGGGGGGGATATCAGCCCCAGCATTTT.

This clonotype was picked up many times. CDR3 bases: TGCGCCAGCAGCTTGCGGGCTTCCTACAATGAGCAGTTCTTC. Translating it yields CASSLRASYNEQFF. V usage is TRBV5-1 and J usage is TRBJ2-1; D gene unclear. Germline values: CDR1 SGHRS, CDR2 YFSETQ. Trimming left V 1 base short and J 1 base short, with 6 bases between. The CDR3 has 14 residues.

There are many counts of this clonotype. CDR3 in DNA: TGCAGTGCTACAGACAGGTCGGGCTGGACCTACGAGCAGTACTTC. Its translation is CSATDRSGWTYEQYF. This chain connects TRBV20-1 to TRBJ2-7; D may be TRBD1 (6 bases). Per germline, CDR1 DFQATT and CDR2 SNEGSKA (reference sequence). The CDR3 loop spans 15 amino acids. Trimming took 4 bases from V and 2 from J, leaving 18 bases between them.

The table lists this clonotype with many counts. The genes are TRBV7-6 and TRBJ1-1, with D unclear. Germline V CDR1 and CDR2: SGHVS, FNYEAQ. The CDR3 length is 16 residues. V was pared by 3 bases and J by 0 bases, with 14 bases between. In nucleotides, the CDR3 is TGTGCCAGCAGCTTTCCCGTGGAGACCATGAACACTGAAGCTTTCTTT. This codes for CASSFPVETMNTEAFF.

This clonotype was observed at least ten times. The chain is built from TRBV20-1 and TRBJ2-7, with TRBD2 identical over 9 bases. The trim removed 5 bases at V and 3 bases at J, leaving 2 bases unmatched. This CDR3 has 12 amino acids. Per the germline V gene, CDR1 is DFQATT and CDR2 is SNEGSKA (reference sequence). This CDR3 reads CSAPSGIYEQYF. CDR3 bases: TGCAGTGCTCCTAGCGGGATCTACGAGCAGTACTTC.

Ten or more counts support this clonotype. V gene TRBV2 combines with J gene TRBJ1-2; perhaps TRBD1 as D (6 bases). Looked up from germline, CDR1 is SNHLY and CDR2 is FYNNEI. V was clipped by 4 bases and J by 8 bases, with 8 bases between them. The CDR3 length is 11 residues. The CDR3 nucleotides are TGTGCCAGCAGTGGGGGGCTCGGCTACACCTTC. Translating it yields CASSGGLGYTF.

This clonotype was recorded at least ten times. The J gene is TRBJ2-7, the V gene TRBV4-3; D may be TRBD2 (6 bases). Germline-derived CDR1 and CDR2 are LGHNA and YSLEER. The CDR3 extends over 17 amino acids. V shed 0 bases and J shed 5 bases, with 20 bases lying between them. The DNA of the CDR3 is TGCGCCAGCAGCCAAGATCTGGAGGGGCCGACACGGGACGAGCAGTACTTC. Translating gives CASSQDLEGPTRDEQYF.

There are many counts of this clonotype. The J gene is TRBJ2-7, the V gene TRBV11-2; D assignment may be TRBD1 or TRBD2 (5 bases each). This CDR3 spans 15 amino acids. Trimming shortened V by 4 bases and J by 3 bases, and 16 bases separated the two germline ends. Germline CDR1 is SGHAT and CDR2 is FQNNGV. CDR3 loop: CASSSAGTALYEQYF. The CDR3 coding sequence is TGTGCCAGCAGCTCCGCCGGGACCGCACTCTACGAGCAGTACTTC.

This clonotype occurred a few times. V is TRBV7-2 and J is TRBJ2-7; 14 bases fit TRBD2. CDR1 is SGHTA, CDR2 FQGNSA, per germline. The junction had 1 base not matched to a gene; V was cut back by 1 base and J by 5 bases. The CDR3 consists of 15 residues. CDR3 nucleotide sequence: TGTGCCAGCAGCTTAGGACTAGCGGGAGGGGACGAGCAGTACTTC. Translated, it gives CASSLGLAGGDEQYF.

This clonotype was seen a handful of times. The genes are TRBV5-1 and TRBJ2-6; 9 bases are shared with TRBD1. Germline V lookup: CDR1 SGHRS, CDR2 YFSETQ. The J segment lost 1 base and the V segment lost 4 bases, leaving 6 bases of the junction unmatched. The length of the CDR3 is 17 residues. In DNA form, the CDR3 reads TGCGCCAGCAGCCCGGGGACAGGGTGGTCTGGGGCCAACGTCCTGACTTTC. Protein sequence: CASSPGTGWSGANVLTF.

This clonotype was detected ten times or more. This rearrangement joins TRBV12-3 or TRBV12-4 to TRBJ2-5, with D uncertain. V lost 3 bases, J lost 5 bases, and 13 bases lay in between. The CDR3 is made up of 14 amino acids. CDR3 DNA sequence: TGTGCCAGCAGTTTGCCAGGTGGTATGGAGACCCAGTACTTC. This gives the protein CASSLPGGMETQYF.

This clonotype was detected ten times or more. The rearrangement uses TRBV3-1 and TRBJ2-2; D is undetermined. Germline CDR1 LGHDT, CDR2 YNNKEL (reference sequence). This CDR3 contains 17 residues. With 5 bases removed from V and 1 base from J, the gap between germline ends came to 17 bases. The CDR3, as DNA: TGTGCCAGCAGCACCAAGATCTTAGGAATGAACACCGGGGAGCTGTTTTTT. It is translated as CASSTKILGMNTGELFF.

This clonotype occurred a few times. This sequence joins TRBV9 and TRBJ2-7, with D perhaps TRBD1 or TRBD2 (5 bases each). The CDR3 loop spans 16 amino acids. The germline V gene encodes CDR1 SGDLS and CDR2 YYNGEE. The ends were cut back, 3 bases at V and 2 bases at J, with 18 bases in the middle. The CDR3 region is CASSGPPGPYPYEQYF. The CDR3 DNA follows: TGTGCCAGCAGCGGACCCCCGGGACCCTACCCCTACGAGCAGTACTTC.

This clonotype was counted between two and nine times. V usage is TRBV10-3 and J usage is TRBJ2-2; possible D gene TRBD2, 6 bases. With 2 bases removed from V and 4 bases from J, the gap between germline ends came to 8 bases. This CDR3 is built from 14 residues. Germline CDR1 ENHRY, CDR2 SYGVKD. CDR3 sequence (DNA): TGTGCCATCAGTGAGGAGCGGGCCACCGGGGAGCTGTTTTTT. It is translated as CAISEERATGELFF.

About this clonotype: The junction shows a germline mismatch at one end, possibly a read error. The CDR3 protein is CTSTVLRMGQGVGDTQYF. CDR3 nucleotide sequence: TGTACCAGCACAGTTTTAAGGATGGGACAGGGGGTTGGAGATACGCAGTATTTT. This chain connects TRBV2 to TRBJ2-3; 11 nucleotides agree with TRBD1. Germline CDR1 reads SNHLY; CDR2 reads FYNNEI. The CDR3 runs to 18 residues. Drawing the rest from reference TRBV2 and TRBJ2-3, the complete variable domain is EPEVTQTPSHQVTQMGQEVILRCVPISNHLYFYWYRQILGQKVEFLVSFYNNEISEKSEIFDDQFSVERPDGSNFTLKIRSTKLEDSAMYFCTSTVLRMGQGVGDTQYFGPGTRLTVL.

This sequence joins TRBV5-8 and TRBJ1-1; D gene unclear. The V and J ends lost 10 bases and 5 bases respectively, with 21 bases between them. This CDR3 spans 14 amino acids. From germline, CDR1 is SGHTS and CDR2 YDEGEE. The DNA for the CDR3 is TGTGCCGTCCCCGGGTCCCACAAAGGTACTGAAGCTTTCTTT. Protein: CAVPGSHKGTEAFF.

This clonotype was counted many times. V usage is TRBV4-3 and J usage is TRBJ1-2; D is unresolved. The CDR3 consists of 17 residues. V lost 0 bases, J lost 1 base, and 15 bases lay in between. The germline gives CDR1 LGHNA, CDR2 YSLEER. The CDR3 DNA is TGCGCCAGCAGCCAAGATCGAGGAGGTCCTCTTAACTATGGCTACACCTTC. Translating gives CASSQDRGGPLNYGYTF.

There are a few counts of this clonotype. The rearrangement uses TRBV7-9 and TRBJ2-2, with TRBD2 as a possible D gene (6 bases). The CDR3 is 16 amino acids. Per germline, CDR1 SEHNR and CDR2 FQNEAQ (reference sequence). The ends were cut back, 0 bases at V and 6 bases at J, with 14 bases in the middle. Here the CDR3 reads CASSLAASVYPGELFF. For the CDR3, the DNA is TGTGCCAGCAGCTTAGCGGCTAGCGTATATCCCGGGGAGCTGTTTTTT.

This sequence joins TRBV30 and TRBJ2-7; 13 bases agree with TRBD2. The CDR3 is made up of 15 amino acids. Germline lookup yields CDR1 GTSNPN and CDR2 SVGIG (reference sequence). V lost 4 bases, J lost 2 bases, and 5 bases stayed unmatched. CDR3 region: CAWNPGLAGTYEQYF. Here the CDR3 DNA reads TGTGCCTGGAACCCGGGACTAGCGGGAACCTACGAGCAGTACTTC.

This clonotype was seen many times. CDR3 nucleotides: TGTGCCAGCAGCTTGGCTCCCGCCACCTCCACAGATACGCAGTATTTT. Translated: CASSLAPATSTDTQYF. The chain joins TRBV5-6 to TRBJ2-3; D uncertain. CDR1 and CDR2 (germline): SGHDT, YYEEEE. V was clipped by 0 bases and J by 2 bases, with 13 bases between them. CDR3 length: 16 amino acids.

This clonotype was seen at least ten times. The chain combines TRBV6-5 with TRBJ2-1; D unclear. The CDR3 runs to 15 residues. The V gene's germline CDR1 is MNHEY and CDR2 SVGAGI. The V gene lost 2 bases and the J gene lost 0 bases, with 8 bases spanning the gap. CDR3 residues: CASSYQPVSYNEQFF. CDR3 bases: TGTGCCAGCAGTTACCAGCCGGTCTCCTACAATGAGCAGTTCTTC.